The 4 T cell receptor beta chains reported below all come from one sample, sequenced in a study of control samples from healthy donors and cancer patients. Assay used: immunoSEQ multiplex PCR; TCRdb lists only in-frame clones, some missing. The table has around 80,000 clones, 90% to 95% seen once. The source material was blood. These receptors came from a man aged 45-65 years in good health.

This chain joins TRBV15 and TRBJ1-1; D is unclear. CDR1 and CDR2 (germline): LNHNV, YYDKDF (reference sequence). CDR3 length: 13 amino acids. Trimming took 0 bases from V and 3 from J, leaving 5 bases between them. The CDR3 loop is CATSRDPDTEAFF. CDR3 in DNA: TGTGCCACCAGCAGAGACCCAGACACTGAAGCTTTCTTT.

The V and J genes are TRBV11-2 and TRBJ1-6; tentative D call: TRBD1 (5 bases). Germline assignment: CDR1 SGHAT and CDR2 FQNNGV. The CDR3 length is 16 residues. V was pared by 5 bases and J by 0 bases, with 11 bases between. CDR3 residues: CASSPRRGSYNSPLHF. In DNA, the CDR3 is TGTGCCAGCAGCCCCCGGAGGGGCTCCTATAATTCACCCCTCCACTTT.

The V call is TRBV6-2 or TRBV6-3, the J call TRBJ1-5; D is ambiguous. Germline V gene data show CDR1 as MNHEY and CDR2 as SVGEGT. This CDR3 comprises 13 residues. Trimming took 2 bases from V and 4 from J, leaving 6 bases between them. The CDR3 region is CASSYVGNQPQHF. The DNA of the CDR3 is TGTGCCAGCAGTTACGTCGGGAATCAGCCCCAGCATTTT.

V usage is TRBV24-1 and J usage is TRBJ1-6; 9 nucleotides agree with TRBD1. The germline gives CDR1 KGHDR, CDR2 SFDVKD. Trimming cost V 6 bases and J 7 bases; bases outside gene matches: 9. This CDR3 is 16 amino acids long. CDR3 residues: CATSYTTGGDNSPLHF. CDR3 sequence (DNA): TGTGCCACCAGTTACACGACAGGGGGGGACAATTCACCCCTCCACTTT.